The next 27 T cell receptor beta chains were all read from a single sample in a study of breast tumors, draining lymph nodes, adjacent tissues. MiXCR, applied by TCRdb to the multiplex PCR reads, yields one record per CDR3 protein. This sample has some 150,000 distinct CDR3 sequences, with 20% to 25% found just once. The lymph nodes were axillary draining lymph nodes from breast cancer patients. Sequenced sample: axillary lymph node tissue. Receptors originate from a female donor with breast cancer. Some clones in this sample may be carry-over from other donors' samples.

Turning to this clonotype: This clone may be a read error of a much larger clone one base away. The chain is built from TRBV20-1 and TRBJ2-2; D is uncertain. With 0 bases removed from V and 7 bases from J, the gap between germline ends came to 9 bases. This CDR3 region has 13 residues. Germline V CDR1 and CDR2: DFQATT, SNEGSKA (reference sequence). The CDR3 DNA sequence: TGCAGTGCTAGAGAACCCATTATCGGGGAGCTGTTTTTT. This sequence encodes CSAREPIIGELFF.

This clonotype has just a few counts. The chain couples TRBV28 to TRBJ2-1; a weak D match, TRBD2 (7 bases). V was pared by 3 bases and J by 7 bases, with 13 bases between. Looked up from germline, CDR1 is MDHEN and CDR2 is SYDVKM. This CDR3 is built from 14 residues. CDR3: CASSFLGGGNEQFF. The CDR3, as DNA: TGTGCCAGCAGTTTTTTAGGGGGGGGAAATGAGCAGTTCTTC.

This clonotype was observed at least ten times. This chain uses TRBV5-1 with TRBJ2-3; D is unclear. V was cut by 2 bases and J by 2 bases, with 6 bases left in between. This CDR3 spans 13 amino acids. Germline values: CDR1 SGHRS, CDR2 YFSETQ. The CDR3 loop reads CASSFRVTDTQYF. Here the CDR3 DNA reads TGCGCCAGCAGCTTTAGGGTCACAGATACGCAGTATTTT. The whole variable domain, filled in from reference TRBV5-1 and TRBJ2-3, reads KAGVTQTPRYLIKTRGQQVTLSCSPISGHRSVSWYQQTPGQGLQFLFEYFSETQRNKGNFPGRFSGRQFSNSRSEMNVSTLELGDSALYLCASSFRVTDTQYFGPGTRLTVL.

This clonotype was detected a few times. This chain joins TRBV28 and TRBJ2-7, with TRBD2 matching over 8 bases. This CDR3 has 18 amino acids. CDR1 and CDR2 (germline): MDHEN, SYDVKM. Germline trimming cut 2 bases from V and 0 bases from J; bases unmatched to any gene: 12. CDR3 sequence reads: CASSLVMVAGGPSYEQYF. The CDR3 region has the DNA TGTGCCAGCAGTTTAGTGATGGTGGCGGGAGGTCCCTCCTACGAGCAGTACTTC.

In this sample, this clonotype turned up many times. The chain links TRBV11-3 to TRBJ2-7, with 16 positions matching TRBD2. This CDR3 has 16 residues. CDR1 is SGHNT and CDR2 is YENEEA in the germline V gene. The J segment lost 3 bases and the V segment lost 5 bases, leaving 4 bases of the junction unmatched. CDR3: CASSQGLAGGNYEQYF. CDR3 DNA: TGTGCCAGCAGCCAGGGACTAGCGGGAGGGAACTACGAGCAGTACTTC.

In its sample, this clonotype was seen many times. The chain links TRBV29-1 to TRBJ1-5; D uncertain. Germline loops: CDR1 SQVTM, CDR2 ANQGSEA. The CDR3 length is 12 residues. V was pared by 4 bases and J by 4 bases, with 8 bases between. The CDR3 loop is CSVGAANQPQHF. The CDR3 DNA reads TGCAGCGTTGGGGCGGCGAATCAGCCCCAGCATTTT.

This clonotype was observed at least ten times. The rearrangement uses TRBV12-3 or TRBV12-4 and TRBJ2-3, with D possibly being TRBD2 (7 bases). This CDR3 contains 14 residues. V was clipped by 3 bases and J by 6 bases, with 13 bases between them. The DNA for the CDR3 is TGTGCCAGCAGTTTGGGGGGGGGCGCGGATACGCAGTATTTT. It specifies CASSLGGGADTQYF.

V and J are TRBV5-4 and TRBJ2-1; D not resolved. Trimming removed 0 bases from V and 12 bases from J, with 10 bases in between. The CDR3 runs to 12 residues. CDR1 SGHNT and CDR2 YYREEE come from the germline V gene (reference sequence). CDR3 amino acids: CASSLDGRGQFF. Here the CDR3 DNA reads TGTGCCAGCAGCTTGGACGGCCGTGGGCAGTTCTTC. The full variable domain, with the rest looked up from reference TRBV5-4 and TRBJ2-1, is ETGVTQSPTHLIKTRGQQVTLRCSSQSGHNTVSWYQQALGQGPQFIFQYYREEENGRGNFPPRFSGLQFPNYSSELNVNALELDDSALYLCASSLDGRGQFFGPGTRLTVL.

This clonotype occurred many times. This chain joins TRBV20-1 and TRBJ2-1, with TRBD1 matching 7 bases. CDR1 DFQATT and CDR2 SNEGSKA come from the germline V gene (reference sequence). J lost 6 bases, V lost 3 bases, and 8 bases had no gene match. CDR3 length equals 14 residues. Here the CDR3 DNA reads TGCAGTGCTAGTCCCCCAGACAGGGTCAATGAGCAGTTCTTC. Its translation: CSASPPDRVNEQFF.

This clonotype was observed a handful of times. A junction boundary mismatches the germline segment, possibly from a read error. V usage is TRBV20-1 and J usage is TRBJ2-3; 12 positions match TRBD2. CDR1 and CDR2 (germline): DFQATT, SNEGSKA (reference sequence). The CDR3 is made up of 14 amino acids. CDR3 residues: CGAGTSGLTDTQYF. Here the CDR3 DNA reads TGCGGTGCCGGGACTAGCGGGCTCACAGATACGCAGTATTTT.

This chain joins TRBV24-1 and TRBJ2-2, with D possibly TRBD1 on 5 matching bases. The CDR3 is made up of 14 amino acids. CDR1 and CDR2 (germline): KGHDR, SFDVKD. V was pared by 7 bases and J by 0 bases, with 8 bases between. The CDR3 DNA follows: TGTGCCACCAGAGGACAAGCGAACACCGGGGAGCTGTTTTTT. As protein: CATRGQANTGELFF.

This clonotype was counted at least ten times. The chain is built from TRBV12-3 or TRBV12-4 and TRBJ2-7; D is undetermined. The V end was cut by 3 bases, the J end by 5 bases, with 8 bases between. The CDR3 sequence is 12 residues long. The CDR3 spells CASSFHPDEQYF. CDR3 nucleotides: TGTGCCAGCAGTTTTCACCCAGACGAGCAGTACTTC.

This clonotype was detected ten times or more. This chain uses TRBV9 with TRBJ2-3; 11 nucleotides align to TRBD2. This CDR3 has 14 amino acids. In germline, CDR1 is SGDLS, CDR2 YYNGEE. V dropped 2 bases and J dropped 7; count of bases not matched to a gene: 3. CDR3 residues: CASSVRLAGNTQYF. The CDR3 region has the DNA TGTGCCAGCAGCGTGAGACTAGCGGGAAATACGCAGTATTTT.

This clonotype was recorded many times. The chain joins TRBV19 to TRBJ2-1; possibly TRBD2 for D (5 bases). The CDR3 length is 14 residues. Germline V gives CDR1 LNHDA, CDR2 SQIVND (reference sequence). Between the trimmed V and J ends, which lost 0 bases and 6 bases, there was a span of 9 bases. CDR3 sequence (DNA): TGTGCCAGTAGTATAGATCGAGGGTCCAATGAGCAGTTCTTC. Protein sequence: CASSIDRGSNEQFF.

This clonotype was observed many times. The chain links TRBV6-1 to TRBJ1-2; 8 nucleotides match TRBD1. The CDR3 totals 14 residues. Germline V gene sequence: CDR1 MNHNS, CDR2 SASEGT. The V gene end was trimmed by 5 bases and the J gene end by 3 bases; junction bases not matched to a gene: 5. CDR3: CASSPGTGHYGYTF. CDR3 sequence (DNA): TGTGCCAGCAGTCCCGGGACAGGTCACTATGGCTACACCTTC.

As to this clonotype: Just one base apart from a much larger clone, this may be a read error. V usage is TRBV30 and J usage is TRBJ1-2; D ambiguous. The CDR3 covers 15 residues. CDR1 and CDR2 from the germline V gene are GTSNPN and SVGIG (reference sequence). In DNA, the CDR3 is TGTGCCTGGAGTGCTATGTCCCCAGCTAACTATGGCCACACCTTC. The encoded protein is CAWSAMSPANYGHTF.

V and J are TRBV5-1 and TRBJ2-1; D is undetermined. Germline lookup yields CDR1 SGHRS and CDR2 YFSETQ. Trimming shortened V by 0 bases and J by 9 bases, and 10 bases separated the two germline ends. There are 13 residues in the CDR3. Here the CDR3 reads CASSLGGVSEQFF. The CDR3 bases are TGCGCCAGCAGCTTGGGTGGTGTCAGTGAGCAGTTCTTC. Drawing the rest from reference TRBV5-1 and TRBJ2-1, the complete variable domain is KAGVTQTPRYLIKTRGQQVTLSCSPISGHRSVSWYQQTPGQGLQFLFEYFSETQRNKGNFPGRFSGRQFSNSRSEMNVSTLELGDSALYLCASSLGGVSEQFFGPGTRLTVL.

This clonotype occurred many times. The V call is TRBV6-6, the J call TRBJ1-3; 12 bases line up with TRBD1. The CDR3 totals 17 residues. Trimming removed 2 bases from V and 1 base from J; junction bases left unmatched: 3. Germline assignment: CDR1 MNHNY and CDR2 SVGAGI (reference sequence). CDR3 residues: CASSYPGQGASGNTIYF. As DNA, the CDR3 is TGTGCCAGCAGTTACCCGGGACAGGGGGCGTCTGGAAACACCATATATTTT.

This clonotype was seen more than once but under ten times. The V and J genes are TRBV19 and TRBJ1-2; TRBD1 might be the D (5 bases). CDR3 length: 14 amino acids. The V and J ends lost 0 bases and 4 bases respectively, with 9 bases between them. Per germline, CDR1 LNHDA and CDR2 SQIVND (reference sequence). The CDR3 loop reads CASSIDPGVYGYTF. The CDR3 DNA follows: TGTGCCAGTAGTATAGATCCGGGGGTCTATGGCTACACCTTC. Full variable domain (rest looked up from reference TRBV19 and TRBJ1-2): DGGITQSPKYLFRKEGQNVTLSCEQNLNHDAMYWYRQDPGQGLRLIYYSQIVNDFQKGDIAEGYSVSREKKESFPLTVTSAQKNPTAFYLCASSIDPGVYGYTFGSGTRLTVV.

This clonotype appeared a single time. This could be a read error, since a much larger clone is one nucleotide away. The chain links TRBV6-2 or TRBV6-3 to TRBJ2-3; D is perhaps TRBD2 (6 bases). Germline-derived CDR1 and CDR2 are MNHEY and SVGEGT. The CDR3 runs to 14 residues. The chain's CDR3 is CASNAAGRTGTQYF. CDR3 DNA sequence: TGTGCCAGCAACGCGGCGGGGCGCACAGGTACGCAGTATTTT.

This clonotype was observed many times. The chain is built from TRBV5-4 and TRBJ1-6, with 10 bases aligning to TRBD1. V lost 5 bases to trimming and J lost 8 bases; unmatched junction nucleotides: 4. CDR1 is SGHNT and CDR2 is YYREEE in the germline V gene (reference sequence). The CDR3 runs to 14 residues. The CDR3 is CASRTGTGDSPLHF. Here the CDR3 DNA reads TGTGCCAGCAGGACCGGGACAGGGGATTCACCCCTCCACTTT.

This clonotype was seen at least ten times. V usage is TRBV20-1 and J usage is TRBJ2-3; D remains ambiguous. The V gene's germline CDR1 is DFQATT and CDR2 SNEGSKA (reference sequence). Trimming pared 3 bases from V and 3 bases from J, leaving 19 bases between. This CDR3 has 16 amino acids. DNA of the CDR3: TGCAGTGCTAGGAGACCAACAGCGAAAAGAACAGATACGCAGTATTTT. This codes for CSARRPTAKRTDTQYF.

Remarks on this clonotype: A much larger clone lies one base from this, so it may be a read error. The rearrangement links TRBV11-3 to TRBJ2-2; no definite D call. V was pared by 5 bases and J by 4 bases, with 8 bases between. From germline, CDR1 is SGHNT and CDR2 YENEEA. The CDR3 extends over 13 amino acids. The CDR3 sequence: CASSEGLTGELFF. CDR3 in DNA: TGTGCCAGCAGCGAAGGGCTCACCGGGGAGCTGTTTTTT.

The CDR3 spells CSARAPGLSGSYNEQFF. DNA of the CDR3: TGCAGTGCTAGGGCCCCCGGTCTAAGCGGCTCCTACAATGAGCAGTTCTTC. The V and J genes are TRBV20-1 and TRBJ2-1; TRBD2 is a possible D gene (5 bases). Per germline, CDR1 DFQATT and CDR2 SNEGSKA (reference sequence). Trimming removed 3 bases at V and 0 bases at J, with 18 bases between. This CDR3 contains 17 residues.

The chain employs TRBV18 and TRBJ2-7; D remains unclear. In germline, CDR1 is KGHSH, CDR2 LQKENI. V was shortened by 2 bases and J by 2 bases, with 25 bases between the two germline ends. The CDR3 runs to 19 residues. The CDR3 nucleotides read TGTGCCAGCTCACCATTGTCGGGCCCTGGAGCGCAGAACCCCTACGAGCAGTACTTC. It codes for CASSPLSGPGAQNPYEQYF. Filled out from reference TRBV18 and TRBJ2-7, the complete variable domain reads NAGVMQNPRHLVRRRGQEARLRCSPMKGHSHVYWYRQLPEEGLKFMVYLQKENIIDESGMPKERFSAEFPKEGPSILRIQQVVRGDSAAYFCASSPLSGPGAQNPYEQYFGPGTRLTVT.

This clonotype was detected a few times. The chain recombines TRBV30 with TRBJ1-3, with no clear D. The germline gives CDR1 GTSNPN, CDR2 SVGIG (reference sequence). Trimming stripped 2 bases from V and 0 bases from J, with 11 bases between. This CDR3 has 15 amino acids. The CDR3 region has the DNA TGTGCCTGGAGTTTAATGGGGTTCTCTGGAAACACCATATATTTT. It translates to CAWSLMGFSGNTIYF.

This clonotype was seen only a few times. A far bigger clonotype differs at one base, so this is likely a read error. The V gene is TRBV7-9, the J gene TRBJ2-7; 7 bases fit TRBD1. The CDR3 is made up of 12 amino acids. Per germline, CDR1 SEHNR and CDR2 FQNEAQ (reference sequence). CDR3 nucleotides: TGTGCCTGCAGCTCACAGGGGTACGAGCAGTACTTC. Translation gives CACSSQGYEQYF.